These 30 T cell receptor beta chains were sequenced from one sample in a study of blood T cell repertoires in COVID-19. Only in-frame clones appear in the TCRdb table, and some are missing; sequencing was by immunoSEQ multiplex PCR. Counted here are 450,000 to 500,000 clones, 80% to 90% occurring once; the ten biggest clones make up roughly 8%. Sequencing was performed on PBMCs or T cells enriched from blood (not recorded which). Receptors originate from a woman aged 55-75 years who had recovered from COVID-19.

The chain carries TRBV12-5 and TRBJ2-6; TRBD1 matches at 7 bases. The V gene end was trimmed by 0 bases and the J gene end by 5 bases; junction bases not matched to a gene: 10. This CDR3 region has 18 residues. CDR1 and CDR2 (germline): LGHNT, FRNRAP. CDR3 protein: CASGLVPGQPPWANVLTF. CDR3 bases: TGTGCTAGTGGTTTGGTACCGGGACAGCCTCCCTGGGCCAACGTCCTGACTTTC.

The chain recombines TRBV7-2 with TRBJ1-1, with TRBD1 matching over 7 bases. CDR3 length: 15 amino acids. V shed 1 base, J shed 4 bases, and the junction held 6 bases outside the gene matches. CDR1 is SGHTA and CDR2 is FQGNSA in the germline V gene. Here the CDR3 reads CASSLGGQVGTEAFF. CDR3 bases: TGTGCCAGCAGCTTAGGAGGACAGGTTGGCACTGAAGCTTTCTTT.

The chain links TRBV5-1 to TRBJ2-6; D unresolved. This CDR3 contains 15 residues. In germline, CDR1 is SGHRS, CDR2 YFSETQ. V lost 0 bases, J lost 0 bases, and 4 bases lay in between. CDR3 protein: CASSLGSSGANVLTF. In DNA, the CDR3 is TGCGCCAGCAGCTTGGGGAGCTCTGGGGCCAACGTCCTGACTTTC.

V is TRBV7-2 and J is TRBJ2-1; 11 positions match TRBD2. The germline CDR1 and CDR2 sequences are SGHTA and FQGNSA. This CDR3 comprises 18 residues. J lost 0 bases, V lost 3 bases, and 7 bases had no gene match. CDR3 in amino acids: CASSFVGLAGHSYNEQFF. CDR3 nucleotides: TGTGCCAGCAGCTTCGTAGGACTAGCGGGTCACTCCTACAATGAGCAGTTCTTC.

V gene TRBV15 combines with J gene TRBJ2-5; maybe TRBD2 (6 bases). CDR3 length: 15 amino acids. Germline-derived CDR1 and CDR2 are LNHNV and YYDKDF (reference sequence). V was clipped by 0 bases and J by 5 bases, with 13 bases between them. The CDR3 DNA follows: TGTGCCACCAGCAGAGATTCCGCAGGAGGGGAGACCCAGTACTTC. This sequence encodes CATSRDSAGGETQYF.

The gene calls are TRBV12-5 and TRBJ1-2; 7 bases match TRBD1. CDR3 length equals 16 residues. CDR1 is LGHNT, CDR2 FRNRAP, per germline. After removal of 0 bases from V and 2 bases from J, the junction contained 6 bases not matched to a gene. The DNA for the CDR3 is TGTGCTAGTGGTTTGGTACTGGGACAGACAAACTATGGCTACACCTTC. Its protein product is CASGLVLGQTNYGYTF. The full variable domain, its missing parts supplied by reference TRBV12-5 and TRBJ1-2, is DARVTQTPRHKVTEMGQEVTMRCQPILGHNTVFWYRQTMMQGLELLAYFRNRAPLDDSGMPKDRFSAEMPDATLATLKIQPSEPRDSAVYFCASGLVLGQTNYGYTFGSGTRLTVV.

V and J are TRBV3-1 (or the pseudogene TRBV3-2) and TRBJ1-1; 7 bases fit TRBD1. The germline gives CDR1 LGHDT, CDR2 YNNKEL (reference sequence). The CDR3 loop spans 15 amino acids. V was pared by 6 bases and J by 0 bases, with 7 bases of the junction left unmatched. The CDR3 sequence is CASRPGQVMNTEAFF. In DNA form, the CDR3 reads TGTGCCAGCAGGCCAGGACAGGTTATGAACACTGAAGCTTTCTTT.

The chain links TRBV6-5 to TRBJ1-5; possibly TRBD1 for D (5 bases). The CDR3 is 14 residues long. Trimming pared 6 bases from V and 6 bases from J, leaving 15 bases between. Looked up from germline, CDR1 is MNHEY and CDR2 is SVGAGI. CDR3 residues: CASSPSGGSQPQHF. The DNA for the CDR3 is TGTGCCAGCAGCCCATCCGGGGGTTCTCAGCCCCAGCATTTT.

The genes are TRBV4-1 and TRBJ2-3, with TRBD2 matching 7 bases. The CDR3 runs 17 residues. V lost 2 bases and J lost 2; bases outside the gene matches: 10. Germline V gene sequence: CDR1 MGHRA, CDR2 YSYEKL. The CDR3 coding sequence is TGCGCCAGCAGCCAATCCCGACTAGCCTGGTACACAGATACGCAGTATTTT. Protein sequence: CASSQSRLAWYTDTQYF.

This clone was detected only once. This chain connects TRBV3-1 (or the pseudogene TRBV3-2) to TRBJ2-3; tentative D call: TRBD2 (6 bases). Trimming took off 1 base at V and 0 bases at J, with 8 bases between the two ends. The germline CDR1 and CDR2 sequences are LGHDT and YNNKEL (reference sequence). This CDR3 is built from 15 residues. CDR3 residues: CASSQGSGSTDTQYF. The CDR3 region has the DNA TGTGCCAGCAGCCAAGGTAGCGGCAGCACAGATACGCAGTATTTT.

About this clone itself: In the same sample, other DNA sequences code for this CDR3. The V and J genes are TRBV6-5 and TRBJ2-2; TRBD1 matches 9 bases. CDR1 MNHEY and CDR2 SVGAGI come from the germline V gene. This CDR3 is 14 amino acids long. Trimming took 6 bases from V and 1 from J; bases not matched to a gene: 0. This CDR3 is CASRGQGNTGELFF. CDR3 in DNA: TGTGCCAGCAGGGGACAGGGGAACACCGGGGAGCTGTTTTTT.

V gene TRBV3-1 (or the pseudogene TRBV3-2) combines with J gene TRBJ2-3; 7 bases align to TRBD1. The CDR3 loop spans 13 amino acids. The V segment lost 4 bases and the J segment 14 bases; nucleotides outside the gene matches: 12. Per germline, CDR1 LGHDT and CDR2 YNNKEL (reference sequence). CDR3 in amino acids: CASSRGIRDSPYF. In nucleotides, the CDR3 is TGTGCCAGCAGCCGCGGAATCCGGGACAGTCCGTATTTT.

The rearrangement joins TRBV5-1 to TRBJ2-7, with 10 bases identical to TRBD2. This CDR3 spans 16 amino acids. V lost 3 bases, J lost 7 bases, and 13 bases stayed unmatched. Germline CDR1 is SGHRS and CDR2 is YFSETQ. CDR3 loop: CASSSTLAGAPGEQYF. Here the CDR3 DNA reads TGCGCCAGCAGCTCTACCCTAGCGGGGGCGCCGGGTGAGCAGTACTTC.

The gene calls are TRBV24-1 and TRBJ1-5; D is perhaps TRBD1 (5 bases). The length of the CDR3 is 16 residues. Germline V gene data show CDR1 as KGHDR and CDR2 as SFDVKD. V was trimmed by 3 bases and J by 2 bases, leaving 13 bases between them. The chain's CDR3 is CATSDARDLRNQPQHF. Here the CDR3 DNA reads TGTGCCACCAGTGATGCCAGGGACTTGCGCAATCAGCCCCAGCATTTT.

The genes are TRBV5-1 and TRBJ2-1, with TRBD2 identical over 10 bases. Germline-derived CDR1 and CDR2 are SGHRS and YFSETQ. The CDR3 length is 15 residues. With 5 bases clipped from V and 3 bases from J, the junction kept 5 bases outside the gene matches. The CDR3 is CASRDSGGIYNEQFF. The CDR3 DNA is TGCGCCAGCAGAGATAGCGGGGGGATCTACAATGAGCAGTTCTTC.

The CDR3 sequence is CASSRTTGWVGNSPLHF. The CDR3 DNA sequence: TGTGCCAGCAGTAGAACGACAGGGTGGGTCGGGAATTCACCCCTCCACTTT. V gene TRBV27 combines with J gene TRBJ1-6; TRBD1 agrees at 7 bases. V dropped 5 bases and J dropped 7; count of bases not matched to a gene: 14. The CDR3 length is 17 residues. Germline values: CDR1 MNHEY, CDR2 SMNVEV (reference sequence).

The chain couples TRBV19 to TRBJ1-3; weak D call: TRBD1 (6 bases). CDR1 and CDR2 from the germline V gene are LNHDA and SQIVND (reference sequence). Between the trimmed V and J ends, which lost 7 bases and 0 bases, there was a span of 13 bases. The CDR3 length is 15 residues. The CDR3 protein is CASKSLDSSGNTIYF. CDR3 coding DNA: TGTGCCAGTAAATCGCTGGACAGCTCTGGAAACACCATATATTTT. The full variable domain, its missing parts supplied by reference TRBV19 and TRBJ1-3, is DGGITQSPKYLFRKEGQNVTLSCEQNLNHDAMYWYRQDPGQGLRLIYYSQIVNDFQKGDIAEGYSVSREKKESFPLTVTSAQKNPTAFYLCASKSLDSSGNTIYFGEGSWLTVV.

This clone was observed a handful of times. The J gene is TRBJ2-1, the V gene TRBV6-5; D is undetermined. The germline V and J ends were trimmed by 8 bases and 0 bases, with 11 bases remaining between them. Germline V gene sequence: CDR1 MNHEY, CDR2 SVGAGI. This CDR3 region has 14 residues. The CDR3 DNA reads TGTGCCAGCCTTCAGGCGAGCTCCTACAATGAGCAGTTCTTC. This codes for CASLQASSYNEQFF.

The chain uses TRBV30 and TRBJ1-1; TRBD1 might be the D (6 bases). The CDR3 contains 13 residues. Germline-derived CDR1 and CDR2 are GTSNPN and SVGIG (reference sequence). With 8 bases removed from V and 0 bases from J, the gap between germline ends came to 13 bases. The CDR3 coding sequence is TGTGCCCAACAGGACAGTATGAACACTGAAGCTTTCTTT. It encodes CAQQDSMNTEAFF.

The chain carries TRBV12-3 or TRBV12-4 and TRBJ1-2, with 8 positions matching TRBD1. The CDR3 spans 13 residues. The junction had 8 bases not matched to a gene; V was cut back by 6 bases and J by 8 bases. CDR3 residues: CASRTSGGGGYTF. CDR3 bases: TGTGCCAGCAGGACCTCAGGGGGCGGAGGCTACACCTTC.

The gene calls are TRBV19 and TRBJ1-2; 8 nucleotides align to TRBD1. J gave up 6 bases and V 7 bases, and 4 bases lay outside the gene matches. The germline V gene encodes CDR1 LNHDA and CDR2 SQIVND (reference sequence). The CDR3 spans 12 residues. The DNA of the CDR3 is TGTGCCAGTACCTCAGGGGGCCATGGCTACACCTTC. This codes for CASTSGGHGYTF.

The CDR3 nucleotides are TGTGCCAGCAGTGAAAGAGGGTACTATGGCTACACCTTC. Encoded protein: CASSERGYYGYTF. V and J are TRBV6-1 and TRBJ1-2; no firm D call. Per the germline V gene, CDR1 is MNHNS and CDR2 is SASEGT. CDR3 length equals 13 residues. Trimming left V 2 bases short and J 3 bases short, with 7 bases between.

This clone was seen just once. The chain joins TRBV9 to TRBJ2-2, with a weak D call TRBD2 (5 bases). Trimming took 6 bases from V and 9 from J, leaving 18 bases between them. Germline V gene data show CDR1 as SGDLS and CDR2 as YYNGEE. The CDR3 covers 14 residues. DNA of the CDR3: TGTGCCAGCAACAGCGGAACGTATTCCCGGGAGCTGTTTTTT. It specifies CASNSGTYSRELFF.

DNA of the CDR3: TGTGCCAGCAGCTTAGGACTAGCGGGCCTACAGGGTGAGCAGTTCTTC. Its protein is CASSLGLAGLQGEQFF. V usage is TRBV7-2 and J usage is TRBJ2-1, with 10 bases matching TRBD2. The CDR3 has 16 residues. V shed 1 base and J 9 bases; nucleotides not matched to a gene: 9. Germline CDR1 and CDR2: SGHTA and FQGNSA.

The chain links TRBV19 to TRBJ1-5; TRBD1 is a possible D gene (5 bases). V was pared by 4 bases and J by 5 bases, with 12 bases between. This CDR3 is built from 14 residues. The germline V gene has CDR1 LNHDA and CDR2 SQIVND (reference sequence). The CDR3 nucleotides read TGTGCCAGTAGTAGGCGGGGGTTCGATCAGCCCCAGCATTTT. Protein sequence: CASSRRGFDQPQHF.

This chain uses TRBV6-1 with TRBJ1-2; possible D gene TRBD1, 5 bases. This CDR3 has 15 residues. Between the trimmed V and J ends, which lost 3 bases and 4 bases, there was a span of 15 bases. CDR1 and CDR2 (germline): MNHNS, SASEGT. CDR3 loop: CASSEALGESYGYTF. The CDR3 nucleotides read TGTGCCAGCAGTGAGGCCTTAGGGGAATCCTATGGCTACACCTTC.

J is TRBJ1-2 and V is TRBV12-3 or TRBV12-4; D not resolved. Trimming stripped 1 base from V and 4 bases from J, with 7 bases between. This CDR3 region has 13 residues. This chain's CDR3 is CASSLGGSYGYTF. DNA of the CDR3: TGTGCCAGCAGTTTAGGAGGTTCCTATGGCTACACCTTC.

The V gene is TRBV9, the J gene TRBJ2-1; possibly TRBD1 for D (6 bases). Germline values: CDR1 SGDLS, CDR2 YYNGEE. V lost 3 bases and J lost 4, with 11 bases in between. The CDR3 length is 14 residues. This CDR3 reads CASSARQAYNEQFF. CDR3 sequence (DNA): TGTGCCAGCAGCGCTCGACAGGCTTACAATGAGCAGTTCTTC.

As DNA, the CDR3 is TGTGCCTGGAGCCCGAATTTGGGGCGAAACACCATATATTTT. It yields the protein CAWSPNLGRNTIYF. The genes are TRBV30 and TRBJ1-3; D may be TRBD1 (5 bases). In germline, CDR1 is GTSNPN, CDR2 SVGIG (reference sequence). The V end lost 3 bases, the J end lost 5 bases, and 14 bases lay between the germline ends. This CDR3 is built from 14 residues.

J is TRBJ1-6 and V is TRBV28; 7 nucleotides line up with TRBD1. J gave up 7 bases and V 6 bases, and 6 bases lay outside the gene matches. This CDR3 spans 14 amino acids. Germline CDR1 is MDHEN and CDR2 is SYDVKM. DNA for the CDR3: TGTGCCAGCAGGTCGACAGGGATGAATTCACCCCTCCACTTT. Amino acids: CASRSTGMNSPLHF.